This T cell receptor (beta chain) was found in a study of blood T cell repertoires in COVID-19. About the research overall: Whether acute or convalescent, the COVID-19 samples came from the United States, Italy and Spain. T cells, B-cell-depleted T cells, or PBMCs supplied cDNA or gDNA.

As processed by the authors: Reference gene primer amplification gave nucleated cell count estimates. Only in-frame clones appear in the TCRdb table, and some are missing; sequencing was by immunoSEQ multiplex PCR. V and J calls and clone size are as listed in that table; D and trimming were resolved from the DNA. The sample lists more than 110,000 clones, approximately 85% occurring once. Germline CDR1 SGHRS, CDR2 YFSETQ. The V gene end was trimmed by 5 bases and the J gene end by 4 bases; junction bases not matched to a gene: 9. The CDR3 sequence is 15 residues long. The J gene is TRBJ1-3, the V gene TRBV5-1; 7 bases line up with TRBD1. The source of this sequence is a man aged 45-60 years with acute or convalescent COVID-19. The sample was peripheral blood. The CDR3 sequence is CASRLGGGSGNTIYF. Here the CDR3 DNA reads TGCGCCAGCAGGCTAGGGGGCGGCTCAGGAAACACCATATATTTT. The variable domain in full, with the rest retrieved from reference TRBV5-1 and TRBJ1-3, is KAGVTQTPRYLIKTRGQQVTLSCSPISGHRSVSWYQQTPGQGLQFLFEYFSETQRNKGNFPGRFSGRQFSNSRSEMNVSTLELGDSALYLCASRLGGGSGNTIYFGEGSWLTVV.